This T cell receptor beta chain was documented in a study of breast tumors, draining lymph nodes, adjacent tissues. Study-level points and caveats: Tumor T cell lymph node origin was a supported hypothesis, not proven. Most tumor T cells seemingly derive from lymph node, then expand in tumor.

A remark on this clonotype: Its target is not known.

One entry per CDR3 protein, called by TCRdb with MiXCR from the multiplex PCR reads. The sample records about 15,000 distinct CDR3 sequences, 45% being singletons. After removal of 3 bases from V and 4 bases from J, the junction contained 9 bases not matched to a gene. From germline, CDR1 is DFQATT and CDR2 SNEGSKA (reference sequence). This CDR3 is 16 amino acids long. The sequence came from a female donor with breast cancer. Some clones in this sample may be carry-over from other donors' samples. Sample: tumor-adjacent breast tissue. The chain joins TRBV20-1 to TRBJ2-5, with 12 bases identical to TRBD2. CDR3 sequence reads: CSASPSSSGRGETQYF. In DNA form, the CDR3 reads TGCAGTGCTAGCCCCTCCTCTAGCGGGAGGGGAGAGACCCAGTACTTC.